This T cell receptor beta chain was identified during a study of blood T cell repertoires in COVID-19. Across the study: From the United States, Italy and Spain came samples of acute and convalescent COVID-19. Sample material is recorded as cDNA or gDNA derived from T cells, B-cell-depleted T cells, or PBMCs.

The V and J ends lost 2 bases and 6 bases, in that order; junction bases with no gene match: 3. The CDR3 runs to 14 residues. Germline-derived CDR1 and CDR2 are GTSNPN and SVGIG (reference sequence). One Seattle source followed patients from active infection through their disease course. In the original analysis: Amplification from reference gene primers served as the basis for estimated nucleated cell counts. Sequencing used immunoSEQ multiplex PCR; TCRdb keeps in-frame clones, though not all of them. V, J and clone size are taken as reported in that table, and D and trimming were inferred from the DNA itself. The sample lists some 180,000 clones, roughly 76% seen once, with roughly 11% in the top ten.

Input material: peripheral blood. The J gene is TRBJ2-1, the V gene TRBV30, with TRBD2 matching 11 bases. This TCR came from a woman aged 40 to 50 with COVID-19, enrolled during active disease. Written as DNA, the CDR3 is TGTGCCTGGAGTCCGACTAGCGGGACCAATGAGCAGTTCTTC. This codes for CAWSPTSGTNEQFF.